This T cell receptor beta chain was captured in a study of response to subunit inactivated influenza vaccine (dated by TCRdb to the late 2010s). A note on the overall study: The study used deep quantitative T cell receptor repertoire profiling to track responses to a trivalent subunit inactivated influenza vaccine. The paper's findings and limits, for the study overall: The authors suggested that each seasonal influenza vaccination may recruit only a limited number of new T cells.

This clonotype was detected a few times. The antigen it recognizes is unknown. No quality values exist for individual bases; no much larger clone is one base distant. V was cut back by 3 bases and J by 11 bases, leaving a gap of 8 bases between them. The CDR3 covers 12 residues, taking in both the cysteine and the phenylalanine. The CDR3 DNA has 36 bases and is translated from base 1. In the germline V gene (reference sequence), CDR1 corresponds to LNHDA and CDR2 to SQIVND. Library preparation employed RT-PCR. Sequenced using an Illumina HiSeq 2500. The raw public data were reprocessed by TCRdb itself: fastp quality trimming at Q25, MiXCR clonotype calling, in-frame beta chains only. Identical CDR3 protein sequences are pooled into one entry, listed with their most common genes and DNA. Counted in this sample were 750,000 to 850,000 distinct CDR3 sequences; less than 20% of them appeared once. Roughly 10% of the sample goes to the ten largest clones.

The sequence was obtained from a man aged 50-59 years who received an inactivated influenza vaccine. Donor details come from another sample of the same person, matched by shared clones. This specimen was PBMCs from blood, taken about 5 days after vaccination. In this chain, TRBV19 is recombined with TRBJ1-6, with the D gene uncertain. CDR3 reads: CASSIAGAPLHF. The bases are TGTGCCAGTAGTATCGCGGGAGCACCCCTCCACTTT.